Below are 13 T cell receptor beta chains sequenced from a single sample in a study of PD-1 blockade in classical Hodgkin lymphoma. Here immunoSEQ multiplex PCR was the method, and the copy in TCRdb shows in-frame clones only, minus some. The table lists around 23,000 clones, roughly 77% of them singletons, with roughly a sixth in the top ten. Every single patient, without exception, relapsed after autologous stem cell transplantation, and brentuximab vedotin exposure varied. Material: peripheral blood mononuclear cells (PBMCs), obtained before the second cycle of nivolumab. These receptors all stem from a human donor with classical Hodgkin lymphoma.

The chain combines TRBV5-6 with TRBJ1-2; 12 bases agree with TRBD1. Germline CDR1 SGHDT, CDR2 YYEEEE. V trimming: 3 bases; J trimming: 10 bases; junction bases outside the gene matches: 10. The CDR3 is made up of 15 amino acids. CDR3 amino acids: CASSSRPGTGGLYTF. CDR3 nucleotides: TGTGCCAGCAGCTCCCGCCCCGGGACAGGGGGCCTCTACACCTTC. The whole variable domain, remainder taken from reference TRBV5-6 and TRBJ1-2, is DAGVTQSPTHLIKTRGQQVTLRCSPKSGHDTVSWYQQALGQGPQFIFQYYEEEERQRGNFPDRFSGHQFPNYSSELNVNALLLGDSALYLCASSSRPGTGGLYTFGSGTRLTVV.

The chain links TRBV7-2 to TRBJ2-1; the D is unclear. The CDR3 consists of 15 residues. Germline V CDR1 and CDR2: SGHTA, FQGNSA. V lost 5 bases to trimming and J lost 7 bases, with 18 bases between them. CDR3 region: CASSEEVDQANEQFF. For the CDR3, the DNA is TGTGCCAGCAGCGAAGAAGTTGATCAGGCTAATGAGCAGTTCTTC.

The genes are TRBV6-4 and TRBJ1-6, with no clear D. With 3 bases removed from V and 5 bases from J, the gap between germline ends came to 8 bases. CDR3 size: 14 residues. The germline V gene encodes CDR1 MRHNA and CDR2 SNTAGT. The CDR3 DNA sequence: TGTGCCAGCAGTGAATCGGAGGATAATTCACCCCTCCACTTT. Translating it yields CASSESEDNSPLHF.

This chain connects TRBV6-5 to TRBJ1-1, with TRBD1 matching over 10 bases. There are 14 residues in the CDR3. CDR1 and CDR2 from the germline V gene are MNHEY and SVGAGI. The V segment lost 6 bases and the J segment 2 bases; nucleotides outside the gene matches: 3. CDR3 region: CASSDRGLNTEAFF. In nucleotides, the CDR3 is TGTGCCAGCAGCGACAGGGGGCTAAACACTGAAGCTTTCTTT.

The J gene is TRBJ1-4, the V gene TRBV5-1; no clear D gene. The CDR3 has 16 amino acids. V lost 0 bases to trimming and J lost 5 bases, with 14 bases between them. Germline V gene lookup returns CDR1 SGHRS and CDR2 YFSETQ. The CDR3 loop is CASSLADHVKNEKLFF. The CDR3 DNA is TGCGCCAGCAGCTTGGCCGATCACGTGAAGAATGAAAAACTGTTTTTT.

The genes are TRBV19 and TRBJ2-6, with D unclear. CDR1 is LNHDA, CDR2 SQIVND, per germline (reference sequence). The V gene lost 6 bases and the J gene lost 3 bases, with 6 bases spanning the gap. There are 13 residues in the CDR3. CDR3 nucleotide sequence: TGTGCCAGTAGCCGATTTGGGGCCAACGTCCTGACTTTC. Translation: CASSRFGANVLTF.

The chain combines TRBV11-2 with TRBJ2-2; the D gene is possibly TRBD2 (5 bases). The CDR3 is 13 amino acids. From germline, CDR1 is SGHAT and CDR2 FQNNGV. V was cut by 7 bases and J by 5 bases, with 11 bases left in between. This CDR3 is CASKRAATGELFF. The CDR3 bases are TGTGCCAGCAAGCGAGCGGCAACCGGGGAGCTGTTTTTT. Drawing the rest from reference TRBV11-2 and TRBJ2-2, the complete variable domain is EAGVAQSPRYKIIEKRQSVAFWCNPISGHATLYWYQQILGQGPKLLIQFQNNGVVDDSQLPKDRFSAERLKGVDSTLKIQPAKLEDSAVYLCASKRAATGELFFGEGSRLTVL.

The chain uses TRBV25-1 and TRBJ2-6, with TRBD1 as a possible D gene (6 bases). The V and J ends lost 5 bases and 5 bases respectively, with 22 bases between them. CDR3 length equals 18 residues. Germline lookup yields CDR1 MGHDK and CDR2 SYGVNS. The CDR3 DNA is TGTGCCAGCAGTATCGGGACAACTGGACAAAGTCGGGCCAACGTCCTGACTTTC. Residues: CASSIGTTGQSRANVLTF.

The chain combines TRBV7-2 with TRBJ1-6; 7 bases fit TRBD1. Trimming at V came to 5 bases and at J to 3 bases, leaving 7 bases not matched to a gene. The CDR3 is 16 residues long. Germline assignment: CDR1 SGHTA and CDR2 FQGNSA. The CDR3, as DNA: TGTGCCAGCAGCCCCCAAGCAGGGGGCTATAATTCACCCCTCCACTTT. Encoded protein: CASSPQAGGYNSPLHF.

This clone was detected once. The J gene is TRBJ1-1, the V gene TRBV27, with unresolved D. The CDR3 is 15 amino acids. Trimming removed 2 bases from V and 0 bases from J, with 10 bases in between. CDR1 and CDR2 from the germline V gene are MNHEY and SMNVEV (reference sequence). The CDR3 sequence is CASSLHRTVNTEAFF. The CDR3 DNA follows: TGTGCCAGCAGTTTACACCGAACAGTGAACACTGAAGCTTTCTTT.

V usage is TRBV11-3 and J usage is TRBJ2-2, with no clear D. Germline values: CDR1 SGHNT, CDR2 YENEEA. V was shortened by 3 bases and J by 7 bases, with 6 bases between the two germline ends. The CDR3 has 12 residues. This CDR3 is CASSFRDGELFF. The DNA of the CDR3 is TGTGCCAGCAGCTTTAGGGACGGGGAGCTGTTTTTT.

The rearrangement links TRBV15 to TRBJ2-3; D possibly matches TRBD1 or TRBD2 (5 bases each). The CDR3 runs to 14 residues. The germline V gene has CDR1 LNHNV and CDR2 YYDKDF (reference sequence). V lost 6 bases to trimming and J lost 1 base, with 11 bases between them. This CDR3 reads CATSGRGGTDTQYF. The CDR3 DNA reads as TGTGCCACCAGTGGTAGAGGGGGCACAGATACGCAGTATTTT.

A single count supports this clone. The CDR3: CASSVAAHNSPLHF. CDR3 DNA sequence: TGTGCCAGCAGCGTAGCGGCTCACAATTCACCCCTCCACTTT. V gene TRBV9 combines with J gene TRBJ1-6, with D unclear. Per germline, CDR1 SGDLS and CDR2 YYNGEE. Deletions cut 0 bases from V and 7 bases from J, with 8 bases between. The CDR3 has 14 residues.